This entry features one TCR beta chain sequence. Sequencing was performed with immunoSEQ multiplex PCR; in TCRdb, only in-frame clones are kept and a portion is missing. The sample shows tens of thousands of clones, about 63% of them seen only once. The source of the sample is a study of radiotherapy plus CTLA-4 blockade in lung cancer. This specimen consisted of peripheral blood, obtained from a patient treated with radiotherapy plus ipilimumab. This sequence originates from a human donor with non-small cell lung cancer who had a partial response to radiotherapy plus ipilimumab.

The CDR3 loop is CASSLGGQSNQPQHF. DNA of the CDR3: TGTGCCAGCAGCTTGGGGGGGCAGAGCAATCAGCCCCAGCATTTT. The chain carries TRBV5-6 and TRBJ1-5; possibly TRBD1 for D (6 bases). Germline lookup yields CDR1 SGHDT and CDR2 YYEEEE. V shed 0 bases and J shed 1 base, with 8 bases lying between them. The CDR3 contains 15 residues.